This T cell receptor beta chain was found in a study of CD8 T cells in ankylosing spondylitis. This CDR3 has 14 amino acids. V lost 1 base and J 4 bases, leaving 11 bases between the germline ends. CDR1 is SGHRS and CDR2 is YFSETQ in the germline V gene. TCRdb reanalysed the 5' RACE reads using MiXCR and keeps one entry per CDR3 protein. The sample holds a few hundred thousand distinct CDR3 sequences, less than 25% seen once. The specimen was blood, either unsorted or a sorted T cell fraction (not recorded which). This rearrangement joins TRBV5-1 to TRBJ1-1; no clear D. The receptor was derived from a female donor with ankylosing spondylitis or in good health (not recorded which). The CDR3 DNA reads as TGCGCCAGCAGCTTGAAAGAGGGCAGCACTGAAGCTTTCTTT. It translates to CASSLKEGSTEAFF. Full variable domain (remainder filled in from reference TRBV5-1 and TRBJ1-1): KAGVTQTPRYLIKTRGQQVTLSCSPISGHRSVSWYQQTPGQGLQFLFEYFSETQRNKGNFPGRFSGRQFSNSRSEMNVSTLELGDSALYLCASSLKEGSTEAFFGQGTRLTVV.